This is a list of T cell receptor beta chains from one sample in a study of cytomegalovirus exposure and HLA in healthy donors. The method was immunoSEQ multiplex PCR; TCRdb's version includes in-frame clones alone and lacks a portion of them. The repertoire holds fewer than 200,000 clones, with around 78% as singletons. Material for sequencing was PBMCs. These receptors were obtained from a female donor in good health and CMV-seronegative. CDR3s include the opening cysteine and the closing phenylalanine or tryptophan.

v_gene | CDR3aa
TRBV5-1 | CASTRTGENTEAFF
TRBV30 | CAWSARWGQSVF
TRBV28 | CASSPGLGYGYTF
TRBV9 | CASSIGASGNTIYF
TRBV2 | CASSSQDYGYTF
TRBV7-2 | CASSLGGSGRGETQYF
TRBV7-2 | CASSLGKAGGPGEQYF
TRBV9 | CASSRRIRDTEQFF
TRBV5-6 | CASSLWPGEGYTF
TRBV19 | CASISGFYGYTF
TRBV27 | CASSLGRVGYGYTF
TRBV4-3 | CASSQGRDRNTEAFF
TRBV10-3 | CAISGQGTKLFF
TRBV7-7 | CASSPIQGNYGYTF
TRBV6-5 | CASSRYRGLYEQYF
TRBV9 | CASSVADRGPNYGYTF
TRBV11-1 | CASTFGERETQYF
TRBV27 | CASSLSPPYSGTSYEQYF
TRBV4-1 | CASSLGLAINEQFF
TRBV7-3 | CASSPPGTDTQYF
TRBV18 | CASSPLIDRRGANYGYTF
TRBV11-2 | CASSWAHMAADTQYF
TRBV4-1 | CASSHVGRDRVYEQYF
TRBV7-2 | CASSLQGEDTQYF
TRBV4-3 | CASSQDWPGRRVGQGQPQHF